This TCR beta chain was obtained from a study of blood T cell repertoires in COVID-19. About the research overall: Both acute and convalescent COVID-19 samples were obtained from the United States, Italy and Spain. Sources were T cells, B-cell-depleted T cells, or PBMCs; the material itself was cDNA or gDNA.

Germline CDR1 MGHRA, CDR2 YSYEKL. V was trimmed by 0 bases and J by 4 bases, leaving 12 bases between them. The CDR3 has 15 amino acids. Under the authors' procedure: From reference gene primer amplification, estimates of nucleated cell counts were derived. Only in-frame clones appear in the TCRdb table, and some are missing; sequencing was by immunoSEQ multiplex PCR. The DNA was the basis for D and trimming; V, J and clone size are from that table. The table shows under 80,000 clones, with about 88% occurring only once. The chain recombines TRBV4-1 with TRBJ1-1; D is ambiguous. Material: peripheral blood. This TCR was sampled from a man between 65 and 85 years old with active COVID-19. The CDR3 loop reads CASSQESAVGTEAFF. For the CDR3, the DNA is TGCGCCAGCAGCCAAGAATCGGCGGTGGGCACTGAAGCTTTCTTT.